This is a list of T cell receptor beta chains from one sample in a study of identical twins. TCRdb re-called the 5' RACE reads through MiXCR, storing one row per CDR3 protein. This table has around 480,000 distinct CDR3 sequences, 13% to 15% appearing once. These data were likewise used in another study, on yellow fever vaccine responses in identical twins.

Source material: CD4+ T cells sorted from blood. The receptor set was obtained from a woman aged 18 to 35 in good health. CDR3s include the opening cysteine and the closing phenylalanine or tryptophan. A D gene is named only where the DNA matches it firmly. Clone size is not always given. Where it is, it says once, few, many or a class for expanded clones.

CDR3 length,J gene,clone size,V gene,D gene,CDR3 protein,CDR3 DNA
14,TRBJ2-2,.,TRBV2,TRBD1,CASGDRGRAGELFF,TGTGCCAGCGGGGACAGGGGGCGCGCCGGGGAGCTGTTTTTT
12,TRBJ2-2,many,TRBV5-1,.,CASSFRAGELFF,TGCGCCAGCAGCTTCCGGGCCGGGGAGCTGTTTTTT
16,TRBJ1-6,.,TRBV5-1,.,CASSLQQGSLNSPLHF,TGCGCCAGCAGCTTGCAACAGGGTTCTCTTAATTCACCCCTCCACTTT
13,TRBJ2-5,.,TRBV20-1,.,CSARTWAGVTQYF,TGCAGTGCTAGGACATGGGCAGGGGTAACCCAGTACTTC
16,TRBJ2-3,.,TRBV24-1,TRBD2,CATSDRLATSTDSQYF,TGTGCCACCAGTGATCGACTAGCGACTAGCACAGATTCGCAGTATTTT
15,TRBJ1-5,.,TRBV3-1,.,CASSPRVGGREPQHF,TGTGCCAGCAGCCCAAGGGTCGGGGGCCGGGAGCCCCAGCATTTT
14,TRBJ1-1,few,TRBV5-1,TRBD1,CASSFRTGDTEAFF,TGCGCCAGTTCGTTCCGAACAGGGGACACTGAAGCTTTCTTT
16,TRBJ2-3,few,TRBV10-2,TRBD1,CASSESLGGGTDTQYF,TGCGCCAGCAGTGAGTCGTTAGGGGGCGGGACAGATACGCAGTATTTT
12,TRBJ2-5,.,TRBV29-1,.,CSARSVGETQYF,TGCAGCGCCCGCTCGGTGGGAGAGACCCAGTACTTC
14,TRBJ2-7,.,TRBV9,TRBD1,CASSVGQGHYEQYF,TGTGCCAGCAGCGTAGGACAGGGCCACTACGAGCAGTACTTC
15,TRBJ2-7,many,TRBV28,.,CASSPSAGYSYEQYF,TGTGCCAGCAGCCCTTCGGCGGGTTACTCCTACGAGCAGTACTTC
17,TRBJ2-7,few,TRBV6-1,TRBD1,CASSERPTGDPSYEQYF,TGTGCCAGCAGTGAACGACCAACAGGGGACCCCTCCTACGAGCAGTACTTC
15,TRBJ2-7,many,TRBV20-1,.,CSARGAPSRAYEQYF,TGCAGTGCTAGAGGTGCCCCTAGCCGGGCCTACGAGCAGTACTTC
13,TRBJ2-3,many,TRBV12-3/TRBV12-4,.,CASRGQSTDTQYF,TGTGCCAGCAGAGGACAGAGCACAGATACGCAGTATTTT
15,TRBJ1-1,few,TRBV24-1,.,CATSDSRGLNTEAFF,TGTGCCACCAGTGATTCGAGGGGATTGAACACTGAAGCTTTCTTT
13,TRBJ2-1,.,TRBV29-1,.,CTTGTLLDNEQFF,TGCACCACCGGGACTCTTTTAGACAATGAGCAGTTCTTC
15,TRBJ2-7,.,TRBV10-3,.,CAISDRAVSSYEQYF,TGTGCCATCAGTGATAGGGCAGTGAGCTCCTACGAGCAGTACTTC
14,TRBJ2-3,few,TRBV2,.,CASKLGGGTDTQYF,TGTGCCAGCAAATTGGGCGGGGGCACAGATACGCAGTATTTT
19,TRBJ2-1,.,TRBV27,TRBD2,CASSLSKHLSGGSYNEQFF,TGTGCCAGCAGTTTATCGAAACATCTGAGCGGGGGTTCCTACAATGAGCAGTTCTTC
14,TRBJ2-7,.,TRBV5-1,.,CASRPAGTPYEQYF,TGCGCCAGCAGACCCGCCGGGACCCCCTACGAGCAGTACTTC
13,TRBJ2-5,.,TRBV20-1,.,CSARGPSTETQYF,TGCAGTGCTAGAGGACCATCTACGGAGACCCAGTACTTC
15,TRBJ2-2,few,TRBV14,.,CASSQDLAGSGELFF,TGTGCCAGCAGCCAAGATTTGGCAGGGTCCGGGGAGCTGTTTTTT
12,TRBJ2-5,.,TRBV29-1,.,CSVATGKETQYF,TGCAGCGTCGCAACAGGGAAAGAGACCCAGTACTTC
15,TRBJ2-7,many,TRBV28,TRBD1,CASSFPGTGGFEQYF,TGTGCCAGCAGTTTCCCCGGGACAGGGGGCTTCGAGCAGTACTTC
14,TRBJ2-7,.,TRBV10-2,.,CATLLAGSGDVQYF,TGCGCCACGTTACTGGCGGGGAGTGGGGATGTGCAGTACTTC
18,TRBJ2-3,.,TRBV7-8,TRBD2,CASSPKHGLAVDTDTQYF,TGTGCCAGCAGCCCAAAACACGGACTAGCCGTCGACACAGATACGCAGTATTTT
13,TRBJ2-5,.,TRBV20-1,.,CSAIRASEETQYF,TGCAGTGCTATTCGGGCGTCAGAAGAGACCCAGTACTTC
14,TRBJ2-7,many,TRBV24-1,TRBD1,CATSDNRGRYEQYF,TGTGCCACCAGTGATAACAGGGGGCGCTACGAGCAGTACTTC
17,TRBJ2-7,.,TRBV6-1,.,CASSPGGFEGAPYEQYF,TGTGCCAGCAGTCCGGGGGGGTTCGAGGGGGCTCCCTACGAGCAGTACTTC
15,TRBJ2-2,.,TRBV29-1,.,CSVVAATAKTGELFF,TGCAGCGTTGTGGCGGCCACAGCGAAAACCGGGGAGCTGTTTTTT
16,TRBJ2-7,few,TRBV5-1,TRBD1,CASRAEGALNSYEQYF,TGCGCCAGCAGGGCAGAGGGGGCTCTGAACTCCTACGAGCAGTACTTC
13,TRBJ1-1,.,TRBV5-6,.,CASSLYRVTEAFF,TGTGCCAGCAGCTTGTACAGGGTCACTGAAGCTTTCTTT
14,TRBJ1-2,few,TRBV5-1,.,CASSFGGQAYGYTF,TGCGCCAGCAGCTTCGGGGGCCAGGCGTATGGCTACACCTTC
15,TRBJ2-7,.,TRBV11-2,TRBD2,CASSLRAGRVYEQYF,TGTGCCAGCAGCTTACGCGCGGGGAGGGTCTACGAGCAGTACTTC
21,TRBJ2-2,.,TRBV23-1,.,CASSQSLRGSGRDRTPGSCFF,.
15,TRBJ2-7,.,TRBV28,.,CASSFSSPGYYEQYF,TGTGCCAGCAGTTTCTCCTCCCCGGGCTACTACGAGCAGTACTTC
13,TRBJ2-5,few,TRBV5-5,.,CASSPDVGETQYF,TGTGCCAGCAGCCCGGACGTGGGGGAGACCCAGTACTTC
17,TRBJ2-7,few,TRBV7-6,TRBD2,CASSSRLSGILSYEQYF,TGTGCCAGCAGTTCCAGACTCAGCGGGATTCTCTCCTACGAGCAGTACTTC
15,TRBJ2-3,.,TRBV7-3,TRBD2,CASSPTGGRIDTQYF,TGTGCCAGCAGTCCTACGGGGGGGCGGATAGATACGCAGTATTTT
14,TRBJ2-1,few,TRBV10-1,.,CASSESPQGGGQFF,TGCGCCAGCAGTGAGTCTCCCCAGGGAGGAGGGCAGTTCTTC
16,TRBJ2-3,.,TRBV5-1,.,CASSLEAGPSTDTQYF,TGCGCCAGCAGCTTGGAGGCGGGCCCAAGCACAGATACGCAGTATTTT
13,TRBJ2-5,many,TRBV5-1,.,CASRSDTQETQYF,TGCGCCAGCAGAAGCGACACGCAAGAGACCCAGTACTTC
13,TRBJ2-3,few,TRBV20-1,.,CSAPRSGGDTQYF,TGCAGTGCCCCCAGGTCAGGGGGGGATACGCAGTATTTT
13,TRBJ1-3,few,TRBV12-3/TRBV12-4,.,CASRGTMGNTIYF,TGTGCCAGCAGAGGGACCATGGGAAACACCATATATTTT
13,TRBJ2-3,.,TRBV12-3/TRBV12-4,TRBD2,CATRLAGTDTQYF,TGTGCCACCAGACTAGCCGGCACAGATACGCAGTATTTT
13,TRBJ2-7,few,TRBV29-1,TRBD1,CSVPGQVLYEQYF,TGCAGCGTCCCGGGACAGGTACTCTACGAGCAGTACTTC
13,TRBJ1-2,few,TRBV12-3/TRBV12-4,.,CASTKGYGYGYTF,TGTGCCAGCACCAAGGGGTACGGGTATGGCTACACCTTC
14,TRBJ2-7,few,TRBV5-1,TRBD2,CASSQTSGNYEQYF,TGCGCCAGCAGCCAGACTAGCGGGAATTACGAGCAGTACTTC
17,TRBJ2-3,.,TRBV19,TRBD2,CASRPTASGRRPDTQYF,TGTGCCAGTAGGCCCACGGCTAGCGGGAGAAGGCCAGATACGCAGTATTTT
18,TRBJ2-3,.,TRBV20-1,TRBD2,CSAGFGASGRYRTDTQYF,TGCAGTGCAGGGTTTGGGGCTAGCGGGAGGTATCGCACAGATACGCAGTATTTT
11,TRBJ2-1,many,TRBV29-1,TRBD1,CSANRGNEQFF,TGCAGCGCCAACAGGGGCAATGAGCAGTTCTTC
15,TRBJ1-1,few,TRBV6-2/TRBV6-3,.,CASSYSGRLGTEAFF,TGTGCCAGCAGTTACTCGGGACGCTTGGGCACTGAAGCTTTCTTT
15,TRBJ1-6,few,TRBV6-1,TRBD1,CASRGTGGGNSPLHF,TGTGCCAGCAGAGGGACAGGGGGGGGCAATTCACCCCTCCACTTT
12,TRBJ1-2,few,TRBV7-2,.,CASSLVFPGYTF,TGTGCCAGCAGCTTAGTATTTCCTGGCTACACCTTC
16,TRBJ1-5,few,TRBV6-2/TRBV6-3,TRBD1,CASRTNRGYSNQPQHF,TGTGCCAGCAGGACAAACAGGGGTTATAGCAATCAGCCCCAGCATTTT